The sequence of this TCR beta chain was determined in a study of graft-versus-host responses after intestinal transplantation. This clone was recorded only once. Its antigen is unidentified. Findings and caveats of the study: Researchers found GvH clones in recipient marrow, and some showed up first in ileum or blood.

The V gene's germline CDR1 is MDHEN and CDR2 SYDVKM. V was pared by 5 bases and J by 0 bases, with 9 bases of the junction left unmatched. The CDR3 has 18 residues. Assay used: immunoSEQ multiplex PCR; TCRdb lists only in-frame clones, some missing. Among around 50,000 clones listed, 70% to 90% were seen once. The clonotype originates from a human patient who received an intestinal transplant, so some T cells may come from the graft donor. This chain connects TRBV28 to TRBJ2-6; TRBD1 agrees at 8 bases. The sample was PBMCs, taken 26 days after transplant. The CDR3 DNA reads as TGTGCCAGCAGTACCTCCGACAGGGGTCTCTCTGGGGCCAACGTCCTGACTTTC. It yields the protein CASSTSDRGLSGANVLTF.